Below, 8 T cell receptor beta chains from the same sample are listed, as sequenced in a study of CD8 T cells in Susac syndrome. Reverse transcription of 0.5 to 1 ug RNA was carried out with random hexamers. MiXCR, run by TCRdb on the immunoSEQ multiplex PCR reads, gives a single entry per CDR3 protein. The sample carries 120,000 or so distinct CDR3 sequences, 90% to 95% recorded once. Sequencing was carried out using CD4+ T cells from PBMCs. The receptors stem from a human donor with multiple sclerosis.

The table lists this clonotype with a count of one. The chain links TRBV30 to TRBJ2-2; 9 bases agree with TRBD1. The germline V gene has CDR1 GTSNPN and CDR2 SVGIG (reference sequence). The CDR3 is made up of 15 amino acids. The junction had 2 bases not matched to a gene; V was cut back by 0 bases and J by 3 bases. The CDR3: CAWSVRDRDTGELFF. The CDR3 bases are TGTGCCTGGAGTGTACGGGACAGGGACACCGGGGAGCTGTTTTTT.

The V and J genes are TRBV9 and TRBJ2-3; 8 nucleotides align to TRBD2. J was trimmed by 4 bases and V by 0 bases; bases with no gene match: 4. CDR1 is SGDLS, CDR2 YYNGEE, per germline. The CDR3 is 15 amino acids. As DNA, the CDR3 is TGTGCCAGCAGCGTAGGGTACGGGGGGGCAGATACGCAGTATTTT. Its protein product is CASSVGYGGADTQYF.

The chain links TRBV30 to TRBJ1-1, with D unclear. Trimming cost V 1 base and J 1 base, with 4 bases left between them. This CDR3 contains 12 residues. Germline values: CDR1 GTSNPN, CDR2 SVGIG (reference sequence). The CDR3 region has the DNA TGTGCCTGGAGTGAAACGAACACTGAAGCTTTCTTT. Encoded protein: CAWSETNTEAFF.

The V gene is TRBV20-1, the J gene TRBJ2-7, with 8 bases lining up with TRBD1. Trimming at V came to 3 bases and at J to 3 bases, leaving 7 bases not matched to a gene. This CDR3 has 14 residues. Germline lookup yields CDR1 DFQATT and CDR2 SNEGSKA (reference sequence). CDR3 in amino acids: CSASGGTGLYEQYF. The CDR3 DNA follows: TGCAGTGCTAGTGGCGGGACAGGCCTCTACGAGCAGTACTTC.

The chain employs TRBV5-1 and TRBJ2-6, with 7 bases identical to TRBD2. This CDR3 has 15 amino acids. After removal of 3 bases from V and 4 bases from J, the junction contained 4 bases not matched to a gene. The V gene's germline CDR1 is SGHRS and CDR2 YFSETQ. The CDR3 protein is CASSSGLSGANVLTF. The CDR3, as DNA: TGCGCCAGCAGCTCGGGACTATCCGGGGCCAACGTCCTGACTTTC. Together with reference TRBV5-1 and TRBJ2-6, the CDR3 gives the full variable domain: KAGVTQTPRYLIKTRGQQVTLSCSPISGHRSVSWYQQTPGQGLQFLFEYFSETQRNKGNFPGRFSGRQFSNSRSEMNVSTLELGDSALYLCASSSGLSGANVLTFGAGSRLTVL.

J is TRBJ2-7 and V is TRBV18; D is tentatively TRBD1 or TRBD2 (6 bases each). The CDR3 consists of 16 residues. Trimming cost V 2 bases and J 0 bases, with 14 bases left between them. Germline V gene lookup returns CDR1 KGHSH and CDR2 LQKENI. This chain's CDR3 is CASSPIGGTSSYEQYF. The CDR3 DNA reads TGTGCCAGCTCACCAATTGGCGGGACAAGCTCCTACGAGCAGTACTTC.

The chain is built from TRBV5-4 and TRBJ1-6; the match to TRBD1 covers 8 bases. V shed 0 bases, J shed 7 bases, and the junction held 0 bases outside the gene matches. The CDR3 covers 14 residues. The V gene's germline CDR1 is SGHNT and CDR2 YYREEE (reference sequence). Here the CDR3 reads CASSLDRGNSPLHF. CDR3 DNA sequence: TGTGCCAGCAGCTTGGACAGGGGGAATTCACCCCTCCACTTT.

J is TRBJ1-2 and V is TRBV2; no definite D call. Trimming removed 7 bases from V and 1 base from J, with 13 bases in between. The germline CDR1 and CDR2 sequences are SNHLY and FYNNEI. This CDR3 has 14 residues. The CDR3 sequence is CASTGTVVNYGYTF. CDR3 DNA sequence: TGTGCCAGCACCGGTACAGTCGTTAACTATGGCTACACCTTC.